This TCR beta chain comes out of a study of shared clonotypes between healthy human individuals. The table came from immunoSEQ multiplex PCR; TCRdb's copy has only in-frame clones and leaves some out. This sample has about a million clones, with approximately 80% found just once. CDR1 and CDR2 from the germline V gene are MNHEY and SMNVEV (reference sequence). This CDR3 contains 17 residues. Deletions cut 4 bases from V and 4 bases from J, with 22 bases between. Sequencing input: memory CD4+ T cells from PBMCs. As for subset: CD45RA-negative fraction. The TCR comes from a man younger than 30 in good health. Some clones in this sample may be carry-over from other donors' samples. The chain combines TRBV27 with TRBJ1-1; D gene uncertain. The CDR3 DNA sequence: TGTGCCAGCAGTTCCCTTAGCCAGAAGGGATTAGGCACTGAAGCTTTCTTT. It translates to CASSSLSQKGLGTEAFF.